This T cell receptor beta chain is from a study of blood T cell repertoires in COVID-19. Overall study: T cells, B-cell-depleted T cells, or PBMCs provided the cDNA or gDNA that served as material.

Clones were sequenced by immunoSEQ multiplex PCR, and TCRdb holds only the in-frame ones, with some missing. This table has some 360,000 clones, around 87% appearing once. Germline lookup yields CDR1 SNHLY and CDR2 FYNNEI. The junction had 7 bases not matched to a gene; V was cut back by 8 bases and J by 2 bases. This CDR3 is built from 14 residues. This TCR came from a woman aged 55-69 years with COVID-19, enrolled during active disease. This chain uses TRBV2 with TRBJ2-7, with 9 nucleotides matching TRBD2. Sequenced: peripheral blood. The CDR3 DNA reads as TGTGCCAGCGACGAGCGGGGGGTCACCTACGAGCAGTACTTC. Protein: CASDERGVTYEQYF.